These 10 T cell receptor beta chains share one sample of origin, sequenced in a study of T cells in Graves' hyperthyroidism and ophthalmopathy. Amplified TCR beta CDR3 regions derived from RNA transcripts. HTBI primers were used for first-round RT-PCR of the TCR CDR3. TCRdb used MiXCR to reprocess the multiplex PCR reads, holding one entry per CDR3 protein. There are approximately 600,000 distinct CDR3 sequences in the sample; 12% to 15% occur only once, and less than 9% lies in the top ten. The sequenced sample was blood. The receptor set was obtained from a woman younger than 30 with Graves' ophthalmopathy.

This chain links TRBV7-8 with TRBJ2-5, with D perhaps TRBD1 or TRBD2 (5 bases each). The CDR3 is 14 residues long. Germline assignment: CDR1 SGHVS and CDR2 FQNEAQ. Trimming stripped 6 bases from V and 1 base from J, with 12 bases between. The CDR3 bases are TGTGCCAGCAGACTCGGGGCCCCCCAAGAGACCCAGTACTTC. It codes for CASRLGAPQETQYF.

This clonotype was found a few times. This rearrangement joins TRBV9 to TRBJ2-3, with D possibly being TRBD2 (5 bases). V shed 4 bases and J shed 5 bases, with 17 bases lying between them. The CDR3 runs 15 residues. Germline values: CDR1 SGDLS, CDR2 YYNGEE. The CDR3 DNA follows: TGTGCCAGCAGCCCAGAGGGCCGGTCACGAGATACGCAGTATTTT. Translation gives CASSPEGRSRDTQYF.

The sample holds a few counts of this clonotype. The V gene is TRBV11-3, the J gene TRBJ1-4, with 10 positions matching TRBD1. V was clipped by 6 bases and J by 4 bases; unmatched bases: 5. Germline CDR1 reads SGHNT; CDR2 reads YENEEA. CDR3 length: 15 residues. CDR3 amino acids: CASSRQGADNEKLFF. CDR3 nucleotides: TGTGCCAGCAGTAGACAGGGGGCGGATAATGAAAAACTGTTTTTT.

The gene calls are TRBV27 and TRBJ1-5, with D uncertain. From germline, CDR1 is MNHEY and CDR2 SMNVEV (reference sequence). The CDR3 covers 18 residues. Trimming removed 4 bases at V and 0 bases at J, with 19 bases between. In nucleotides, the CDR3 is TGTGCCAGCAGTTCCTCGCCGGCCGTGACCCTTAGCAATCAGCCCCAGCATTTT. As protein: CASSSSPAVTLSNQPQHF.

Ten or more counts support this clonotype. This chain joins TRBV2 and TRBJ2-7, with D maybe TRBD2 (5 bases). Trimming shortened V by 6 bases and J by 0 bases, and 12 bases separated the two germline ends. The germline CDR1 and CDR2 sequences are SNHLY and FYNNEI. The CDR3 runs 14 residues. This CDR3 is CASRAAASSYEQYF. CDR3 coding DNA: TGTGCCAGCAGGGCAGCGGCTAGCTCCTACGAGCAGTACTTC.

The table lists this clonotype with a few counts. The chain uses TRBV9 and TRBJ2-7; D gene unclear. The V end lost 5 bases, the J end lost 6 bases, and 18 bases lay between the germline ends. CDR1 and CDR2 from the germline V gene are SGDLS and YYNGEE. This CDR3 spans 14 amino acids. Here the CDR3 DNA reads TGTGCCAGCAGTGGCAGAACGATAGCCTCCGAGCAGTACTTC. Protein: CASSGRTIASEQYF.

To note about this clonotype: Mismatch with germline at one junction end may stem from a read error. The CDR3 reads CASSREPTANYDYTF. CDR3 DNA sequence: TGCGCCAGCAGCCGAGAGCCGACAGCTAACTATGACTACACCTTC. This chain links TRBV4-3 with TRBJ1-2, with a weak D call TRBD1 (5 bases). The CDR3 length is 15 residues. Per germline, CDR1 LGHNA and CDR2 YSLEER.

This clonotype was counted a few times. V gene TRBV6-2 or TRBV6-3 combines with J gene TRBJ2-5; D uncertain. Trimming shortened V by 2 bases and J by 0 bases, and 7 bases separated the two germline ends. The CDR3 spans 14 residues. Germline V gives CDR1 MNHEY, CDR2 SVGEGT. The CDR3 DNA follows: TGTGCCAGCAGTTACGGGTCAGACCAAGAGACCCAGTACTTC. Its translation is CASSYGSDQETQYF.

This clonotype was observed at least ten times. The rearrangement links TRBV6-1 to TRBJ2-2, with D maybe TRBD1 (6 bases). This CDR3 has 14 amino acids. V lost 10 bases to trimming and J lost 7 bases, with 19 bases between them. In germline, CDR1 is MNHNS, CDR2 SASEGT. This CDR3 is CAIPGHPGNGELFF. CDR3 nucleotide sequence: TGTGCCATTCCGGGACACCCCGGGAACGGGGAGCTGTTTTTT.

This rearrangement joins TRBV27 to TRBJ2-1, with TRBD2 matching over 7 bases. The ends lost 6 bases at V and 0 bases at J; junction bases unmatched: 5. This CDR3 comprises 15 residues. The V gene's germline CDR1 is MNHEY and CDR2 SMNVEV (reference sequence). DNA for the CDR3: TGTGCCAGCAGACTAGCGTCAAGCTCCTACAATGAGCAGTTCTTC. Protein: CASRLASSSYNEQFF.